Listed below are T cell receptor beta chains from one sample, sequenced in a study of cytomegalovirus exposure and HLA in healthy donors. Libraries were prepared by immunoSEQ multiplex PCR; TCRdb keeps only in-frame clonotypes and omits some of them. This sample has around 350,000 clones, with just over 85% found just once. The sequenced sample was PBMCs. All receptors come from a woman younger than 30 in good health and CMV-seronegative. Each CDR3 is given without its conserved first and last residue. The D gene is left open where the match is weak.

>.|TRBV27
ANPGNQPQH
>TRBD1|TRBV28
ASRTDRVRYEQY
>.|TRBV10-1
ASSESLGAGYT
>TRBD2|TRBV30
AWDPSGSIYNEQF
>TRBD1|TRBV6-5
ASSPGGQGRNTIY
>TRBD1|TRBV27
ASSPLMVTGTESDTQY
>TRBD1|TRBV7-9
ASSLQGGQPQH
>.|TRBV28
ASSFLGAYYGYT
>TRBD1|TRBV6-5
ASSWLGTDLKYGYT
>TRBD2|TRBV10-3
AVASPGLPYEQY
>TRBD1|TRBV11-2
ASSTGTGYGYT
>.|TRBV5-1
ASNPGRGWTGELF
>TRBD1|TRBV18
ASSQGQGTDTQY
>.|TRBV6-1
ASSEIRAGGGPQH
>TRBD1|TRBV5-1
ASSWAVTGNYEQY
>.|TRBV5-4
AAGRGDAYNEQF
>TRBD1|TRBV5-1
ASSLEPLTGKIVGYT
>TRBD1|TRBV28
ASRYARQGPYEQY
>TRBD2|TRBV6-1
ASSENGGKSYEQY
>TRBD1|TRBV19
ASSRTDRAIGYGYT
>TRBD1|TRBV11-3
ASSLDQDRVDYGYT
>.|TRBV30
AWSASSGGGMDEQF
>TRBD2|TRBV5-4
ASSESGRAYNEQF
>.|TRBV9
ASSRRQETYGYT
>TRBD2|TRBV9
ASSVVAGGSTDTQY
>TRBD1|TRBV5-4
ASSLGQGWSGANVLT
>.|TRBV2
ASRDDNHSYNEQF
>TRBD1|TRBV30
AWSSRQGRGTEAF
>.|TRBV27
ASSLSFEKFTDTQY
>TRBD1|TRBV11-2
ASSSPGQGLGGTYEQY
>.|TRBV11-2
ASSLYLGTSPSEQY
>.|TRBV5-8
ASSLAYTLY
>TRBD2|TRBV9
ASSVGIGRNSYEQY
>TRBD2|TRBV27
ASSPRAWLAARSDEQY
>TRBD2|TRBV5-1
ASRRVSGGPETQY
>.|TRBV7-2
ASSTSLGTFKETQY
>.|TRBV5-1
ASRESSTDTQY
>.|TRBV7-8
ASSKTSIETQY
>TRBD1|TRBV6-6
ASSWTGIQETQY
>.|TRBV9
ASSVDAQGNYGYT
>.|TRBV18
ASSISTGKSGNTIY
>TRBD2|TRBV10-1
ASTASGRPDEQF
>TRBD1|TRBV30
AWRATGAGPYGYT
>TRBD1|TRBV7-9
ASSLGSGTAFQETQY
>.|TRBV7-6
ASSPTMSSYEQY
>.|TRBV10-3
AINPGGHSYEQY
>TRBD1|TRBV6-4
ASSDSWDRGQVEQF
>.|TRBV27
ASTSGWDTEAF
>.|TRBV2
ASSEPKPVSGNTIY
>.|TRBV5-1
ASSLAGSDYGYT
>.|TRBV5-4
ASRKQGPEETQY
>TRBD1|TRBV4-1
ASSPWVGQGLGQPQH
>TRBD2|TRBV5-1
ASSLTSGSNEQF
>.|TRBV7-9
ASSLYREGNTEAF
>.|TRBV5-1
ASSPLPSSTDTQY